The T cell receptor (beta chain) described here comes from a study of blood T cells in healthy people across ages. A second PCR, run for roughly 7 to 11 cycles, used a sample-barcoded 5' primer plus a J-beta primer mix. TCRdb reanalysed the 5' RACE reads using MiXCR and keeps one entry per CDR3 protein. The sample holds roughly 1.7 million distinct CDR3 sequences; about 31% are singletons and the top ten take around 11%. With 5 bases removed from V and 1 base from J, the gap between germline ends came to 14 bases. The CDR3 has 16 amino acids. Germline loops: CDR1 ENHRY, CDR2 SYGVKD. The rearrangement links TRBV10-3 to TRBJ2-2; D is uncertain. The sample was blood. The clonotype comes from a woman aged 25 to 45 in good health. Here the CDR3 reads CAISIRAVENTGELFF. The DNA of the CDR3 is TGTGCCATCAGTATTAGGGCGGTAGAGAACACCGGGGAGCTGTTTTTT.